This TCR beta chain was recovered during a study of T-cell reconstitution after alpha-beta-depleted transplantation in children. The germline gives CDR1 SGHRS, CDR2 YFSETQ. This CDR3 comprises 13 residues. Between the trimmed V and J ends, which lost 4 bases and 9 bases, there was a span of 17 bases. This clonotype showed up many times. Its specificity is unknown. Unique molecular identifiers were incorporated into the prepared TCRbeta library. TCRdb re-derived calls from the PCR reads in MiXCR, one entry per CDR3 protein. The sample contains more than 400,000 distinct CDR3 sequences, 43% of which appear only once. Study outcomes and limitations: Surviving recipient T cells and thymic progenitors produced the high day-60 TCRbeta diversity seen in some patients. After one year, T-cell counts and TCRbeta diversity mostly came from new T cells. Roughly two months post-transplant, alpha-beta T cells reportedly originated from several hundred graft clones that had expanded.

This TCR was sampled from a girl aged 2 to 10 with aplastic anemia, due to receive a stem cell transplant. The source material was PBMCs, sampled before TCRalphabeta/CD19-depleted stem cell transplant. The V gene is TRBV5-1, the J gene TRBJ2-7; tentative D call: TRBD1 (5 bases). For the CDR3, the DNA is TGCGCCAGCAGCGATCAGGACAACTCCCCGCAGTACTTC. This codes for CASSDQDNSPQYF. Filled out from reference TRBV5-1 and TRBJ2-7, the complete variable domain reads KAGVTQTPRYLIKTRGQQVTLSCSPISGHRSVSWYQQTPGQGLQFLFEYFSETQRNKGNFPGRFSGRQFSNSRSEMNVSTLELGDSALYLCASSDQDNSPQYFGPGTRLTVT.